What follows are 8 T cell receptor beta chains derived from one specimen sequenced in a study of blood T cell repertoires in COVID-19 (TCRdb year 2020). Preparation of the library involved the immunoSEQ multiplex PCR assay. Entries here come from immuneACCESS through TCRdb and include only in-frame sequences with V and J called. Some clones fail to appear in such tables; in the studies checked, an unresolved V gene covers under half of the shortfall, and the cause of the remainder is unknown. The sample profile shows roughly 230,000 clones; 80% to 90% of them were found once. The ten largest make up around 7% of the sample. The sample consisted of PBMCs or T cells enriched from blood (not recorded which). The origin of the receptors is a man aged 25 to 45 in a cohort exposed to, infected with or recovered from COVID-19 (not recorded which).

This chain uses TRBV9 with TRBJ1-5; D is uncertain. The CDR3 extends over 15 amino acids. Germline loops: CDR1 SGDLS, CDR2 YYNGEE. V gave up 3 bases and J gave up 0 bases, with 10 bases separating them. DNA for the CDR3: TGTGCCAGCAGCGGCGGTCAAAATAGCAATCAGCCCCAGCATTTT. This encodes CASSGGQNSNQPQHF.

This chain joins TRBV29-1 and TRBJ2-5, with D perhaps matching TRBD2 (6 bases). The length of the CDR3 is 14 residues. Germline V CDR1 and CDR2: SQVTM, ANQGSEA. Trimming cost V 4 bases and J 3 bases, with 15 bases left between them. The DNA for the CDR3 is TGCAGCGTTGGAGAACCGGGACTGGAAGAGACCCAGTACTTC. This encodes CSVGEPGLEETQYF.

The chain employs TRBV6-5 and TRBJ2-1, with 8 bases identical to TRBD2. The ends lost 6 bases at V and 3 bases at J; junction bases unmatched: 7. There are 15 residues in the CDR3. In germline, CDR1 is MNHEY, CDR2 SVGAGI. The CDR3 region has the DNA TGTGCCAGCAGCCCCTCCGGGACTAGCTACAATGAGCAGTTCTTC. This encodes CASSPSGTSYNEQFF.

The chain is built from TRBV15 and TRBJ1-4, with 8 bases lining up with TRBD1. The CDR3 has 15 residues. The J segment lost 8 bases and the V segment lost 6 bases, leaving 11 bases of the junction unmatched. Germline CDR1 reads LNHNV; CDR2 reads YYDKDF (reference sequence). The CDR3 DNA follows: TGTGCCACCAGGTCGGACAGGGACCCAGAAGAAAAACTGTTTTTT. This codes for CATRSDRDPEEKLFF. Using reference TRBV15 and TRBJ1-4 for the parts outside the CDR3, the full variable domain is DAMVIQNPRYQVTQFGKPVTLSCSQTLNHNVMYWYQQKSSQAPKLLFHYYDKDFNNEADTPDNFQSRRPNTSFCFLDIRSPGLGDTAMYLCATRSDRDPEEKLFFGSGTQLSVL.

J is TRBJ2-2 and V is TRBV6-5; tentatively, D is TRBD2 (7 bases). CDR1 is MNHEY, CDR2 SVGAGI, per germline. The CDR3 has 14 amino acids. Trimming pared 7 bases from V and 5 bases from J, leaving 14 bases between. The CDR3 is CASTMGGPTGELFF. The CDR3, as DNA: TGTGCCAGCACCATGGGGGGGCCAACCGGGGAGCTGTTTTTT.

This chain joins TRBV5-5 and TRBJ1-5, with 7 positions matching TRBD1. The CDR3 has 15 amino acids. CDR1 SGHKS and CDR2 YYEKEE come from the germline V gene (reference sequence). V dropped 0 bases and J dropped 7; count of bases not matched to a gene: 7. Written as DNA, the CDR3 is TGTGCCAGCAGCTTGGTGGGCAGGGGGGACCAGCCCCAGCATTTT. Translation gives CASSLVGRGDQPQHF.

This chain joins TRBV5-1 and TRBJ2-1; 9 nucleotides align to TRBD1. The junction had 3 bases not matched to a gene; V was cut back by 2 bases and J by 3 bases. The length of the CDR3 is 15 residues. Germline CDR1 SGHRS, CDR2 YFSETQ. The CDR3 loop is CASSFRQGGYNEQFF. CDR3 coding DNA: TGCGCCAGCAGCTTTAGACAGGGGGGCTACAATGAGCAGTTCTTC. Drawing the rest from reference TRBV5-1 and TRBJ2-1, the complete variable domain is KAGVTQTPRYLIKTRGQQVTLSCSPISGHRSVSWYQQTPGQGLQFLFEYFSETQRNKGNFPGRFSGRQFSNSRSEMNVSTLELGDSALYLCASSFRQGGYNEQFFGPGTRLTVL.

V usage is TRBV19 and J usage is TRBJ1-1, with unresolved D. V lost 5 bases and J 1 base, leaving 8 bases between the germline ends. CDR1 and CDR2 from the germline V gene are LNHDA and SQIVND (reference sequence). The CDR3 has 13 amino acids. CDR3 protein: CASSLTRNTEAFF. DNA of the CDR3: TGTGCCAGTAGTTTGACACGGAACACTGAAGCTTTCTTT.